This T cell receptor (beta chain) emerged from a study of identical twins. This clonotype was seen a handful of times. There are 16 residues in the CDR3. Per the germline V gene, CDR1 is LGHDT and CDR2 is YNNKEL (reference sequence). V lost 4 bases and J 3 bases, leaving 17 bases between the germline ends. Addition of a universal primer site occurred through template switching, and cDNA carried unique molecular identifiers. TCRdb re-analysed the 5' RACE reads in MiXCR, keeping a single row per CDR3 protein. The sample has 1.5 million or so distinct CDR3 sequences, roughly a third seen once. The sample comprised cord blood. The receptor comes from a newborn girl in good health. This chain links TRBV3-1 with TRBJ2-3; D is uncertain. This CDR3 is CASSPHRPRPTDTQYF. CDR3 in DNA: TGTGCCAGCAGCCCTCATCGTCCTAGGCCAACAGATACGCAGTATTTT.